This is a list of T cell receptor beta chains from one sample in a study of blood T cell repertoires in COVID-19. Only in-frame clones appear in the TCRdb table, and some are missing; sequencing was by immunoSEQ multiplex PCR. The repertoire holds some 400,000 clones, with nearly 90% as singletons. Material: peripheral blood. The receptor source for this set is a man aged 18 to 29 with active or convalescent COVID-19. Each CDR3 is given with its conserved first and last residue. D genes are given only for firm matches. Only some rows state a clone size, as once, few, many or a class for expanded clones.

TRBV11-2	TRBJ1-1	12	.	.	CASSTIDREAFF	TGTGCCAGCAGCACCATCGACAGGGAAGCTTTCTTT
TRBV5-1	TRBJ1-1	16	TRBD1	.	CASSLRDSWLVSEAFF	TGCGCCAGCAGCCTCCGGGACAGCTGGTTGGTTTCTGAAGCTTTCTTT
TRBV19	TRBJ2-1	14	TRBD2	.	CARGGLADYNEQFF	TGTGCCAGAGGGGGACTAGCAGATTACAATGAGCAGTTCTTC
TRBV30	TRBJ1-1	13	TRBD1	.	CAWTTGTGSEAFF	TGTGCCTGGACCACCGGGACAGGGTCTGAAGCTTTCTTT
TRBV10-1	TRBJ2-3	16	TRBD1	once	CASSGGTGPDTDTQYF	TGCGCCAGCAGTGGTGGGACAGGGCCCGACACAGATACGCAGTATTTT
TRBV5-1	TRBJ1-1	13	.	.	CASSLTGGPGAFF	TGCGCCAGCAGCTTGACCGGGGGTCCGGGGGCTTTCTTT
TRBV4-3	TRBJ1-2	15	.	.	CASSPNQGLSYGYTF	TGCGCCAGCAGCCCCAATCAGGGACTAAGTTATGGCTACACCTTC
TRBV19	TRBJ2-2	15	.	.	CASSIAIQDTGELFF	TGTGCCAGTAGTATTGCGATTCAGGACACCGGGGAGCTGTTTTTT
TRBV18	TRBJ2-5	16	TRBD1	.	CASSPRVGQGEETQYF	TGTGCCAGCTCACCAAGGGTCGGACAGGGTGAAGAGACCCAGTACTTC
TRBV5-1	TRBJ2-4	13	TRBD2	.	CASSFGGSAIQYF	TGCGCCAGCAGCTTCGGGGGGAGCGCCATTCAGTACTTC
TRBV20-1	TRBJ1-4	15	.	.	CSASRIPKPNEKLFF	TGCAGTGCTAGTAGAATCCCTAAGCCGAATGAAAAACTGTTTTTT
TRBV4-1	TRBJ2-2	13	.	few	CASSQVYTGELFF	TGCGCCAGCAGCCAAGTATACACCGGGGAGCTGTTTTTT
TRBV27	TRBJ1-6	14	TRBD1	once	CASSSDRGSSPLHF	TGTGCCAGCAGTTCCGACAGGGGTAGTTCACCCCTCCACTTT
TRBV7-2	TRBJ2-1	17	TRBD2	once	CASSLVASGRNHNEQFF	TGTGCCAGCAGCTTAGTGGCTAGCGGGAGGAACCACAATGAGCAGTTCTTC
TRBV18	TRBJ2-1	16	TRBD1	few	CASSPLPGQGTNEQFF	TGTGCCAGCTCACCGTTACCGGGACAGGGGACCAATGAGCAGTTCTTC
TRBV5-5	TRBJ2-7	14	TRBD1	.	CASSLWDSVYEQYF	TGTGCCAGCAGCTTGTGGGACAGCGTCTACGAGCAGTACTTC
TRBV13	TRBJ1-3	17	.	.	CASSFFGRRRSGNTIYF	TGTGCCAGCAGCTTTTTCGGCCGGAGACGCTCTGGAAACACCATATATTTT
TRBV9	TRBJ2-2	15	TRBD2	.	CASSRRGANTGELFF	TGTGCCAGCAGTCGCCGGGGGGCGAACACCGGGGAGCTGTTTTTT
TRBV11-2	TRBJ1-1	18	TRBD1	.	CASSSSGPGGFMNTEAFF	TGTGCCAGCAGCTCCTCGGGGCCAGGGGGTTTTATGAACACTGAAGCTTTCTTT
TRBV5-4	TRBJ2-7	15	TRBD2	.	CASSLGFSGSYEQYF	TGTGCCAGCAGCTTGGGTTTTAGCGGGAGCTACGAGCAGTACTTC
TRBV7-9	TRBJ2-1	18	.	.	CASSLRWGGQDTDNEQFF	TGTGCCAGCAGCTTACGTTGGGGGGGACAGGATACCGACAATGAGCAGTTCTTC
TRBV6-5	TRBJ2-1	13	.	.	CASRTPLGYEQFF	TGTGCCAGCCGGACACCCCTTGGGTATGAGCAGTTCTTC
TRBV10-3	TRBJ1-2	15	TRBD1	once	CAISDTGTGIYGYTF	TGTGCCATCAGTGACACCGGGACAGGGATATATGGCTACACCTTC
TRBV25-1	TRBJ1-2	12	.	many	CASSAQGYGYTF	TGTGCCAGCAGTGCACAGGGCTATGGCTACACCTTC
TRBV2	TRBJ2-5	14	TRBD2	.	CASSERGGRETQYF	TGTGCCAGCAGCGAGCGGGGGGGCCGAGAGACCCAGTACTTC
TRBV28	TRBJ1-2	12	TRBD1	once	CASSRQGYGYTF	TGTGCCAGCAGCAGACAGGGATATGGCTACACCTTC
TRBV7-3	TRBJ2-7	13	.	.	CASSFSTSYEQYF	TGTGCCAGCAGCTTCTCCACATCCTACGAGCAGTACTTC
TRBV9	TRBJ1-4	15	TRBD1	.	CASSVGQGSNEKLFF	TGTGCCAGCAGCGTAGGACAGGGATCTAATGAAAAACTGTTTTTT
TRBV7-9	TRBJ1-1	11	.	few	CASTSIVLTHF	TGTGCCAGCACCTCTATAGTACTAACCCATTTT
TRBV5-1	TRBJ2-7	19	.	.	CASSLRYYQSRRISYEQYF	TGCGCCAGCAGCTTGCGGTACTATCAATCCCGTCGGATATCCTACGAGCAGTACTTC
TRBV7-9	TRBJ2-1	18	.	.	CASSFTPTQGSSYNEQFF	TGTGCCAGCAGCTTTACCCCGACACAGGGAAGCTCCTACAATGAGCAGTTCTTC
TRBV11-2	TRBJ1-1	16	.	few	CASSLDGGWGDTEAFF	TGTGCCAGCAGCTTAGATGGGGGTTGGGGGGACACTGAAGCTTTCTTT
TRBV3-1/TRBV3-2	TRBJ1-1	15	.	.	CASSLLGPSDTEAFF	TGTGCCAGCAGCCTCCTGGGCCCCTCCGACACTGAAGCTTTCTTT
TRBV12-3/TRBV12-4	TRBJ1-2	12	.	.	CASSLSGLGYTF	TGTGCCAGCAGTTTAAGTGGGCTTGGCTACACCTTC
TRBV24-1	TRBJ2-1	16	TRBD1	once	CATSDPSGQGYNEQFF	TGTGCCACCAGTGATCCCTCCGGACAGGGGTACAATGAGCAGTTCTTC
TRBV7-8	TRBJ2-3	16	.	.	CASSFSYRTSTDTQYF	TGTGCCAGCAGCTTTTCCTATAGAACTAGCACAGATACGCAGTATTTT
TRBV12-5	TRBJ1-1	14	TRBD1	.	CASGTGQGNTEAFF	TGTGCTAGTGGCACGGGACAGGGGAACACTGAAGCTTTCTTT
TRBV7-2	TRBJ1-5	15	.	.	CASSLVEGGGQPQHF	TGTGCCAGCAGCTTAGTTGAGGGCGGGGGACAGCCCCAGCATTTT
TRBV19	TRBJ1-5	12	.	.	CASSWGGGPQHF	TGTGCCAGTAGTTGGGGAGGCGGGCCCCAGCATTTT
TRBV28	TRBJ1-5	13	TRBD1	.	CASSFKGAGPQHF	TGTGCCAGCAGTTTCAAGGGGGCGGGGCCCCAGCATTTT
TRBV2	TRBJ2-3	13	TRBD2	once	CARQRENPDTQYF	TGTGCCAGACAGCGGGAAAACCCAGATACGCAGTATTTT
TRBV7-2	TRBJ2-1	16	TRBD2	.	CASSFGPGSGGAQQFF	TGTGCCAGCAGCTTTGGCCCGGGGAGCGGGGGGGCACAGCAGTTCTTC
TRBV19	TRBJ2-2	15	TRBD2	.	CASSTGTRGNGELFF	TGTGCCAGTAGTACAGGGACTAGGGGGAACGGGGAGCTGTTTTTT
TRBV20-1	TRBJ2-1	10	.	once	CSASRDWEFF	TGCAGTGCAAGCCGGGACTGGGAATTCTTC
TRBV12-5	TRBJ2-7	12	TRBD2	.	CASTGGSGEQYF	TGTGCTAGTACGGGGGGGAGTGGGGAGCAGTACTTC
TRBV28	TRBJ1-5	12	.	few	CASSSGNQPQHF	TGTGCCAGCAGTTCGGGCAATCAGCCCCAGCATTTT